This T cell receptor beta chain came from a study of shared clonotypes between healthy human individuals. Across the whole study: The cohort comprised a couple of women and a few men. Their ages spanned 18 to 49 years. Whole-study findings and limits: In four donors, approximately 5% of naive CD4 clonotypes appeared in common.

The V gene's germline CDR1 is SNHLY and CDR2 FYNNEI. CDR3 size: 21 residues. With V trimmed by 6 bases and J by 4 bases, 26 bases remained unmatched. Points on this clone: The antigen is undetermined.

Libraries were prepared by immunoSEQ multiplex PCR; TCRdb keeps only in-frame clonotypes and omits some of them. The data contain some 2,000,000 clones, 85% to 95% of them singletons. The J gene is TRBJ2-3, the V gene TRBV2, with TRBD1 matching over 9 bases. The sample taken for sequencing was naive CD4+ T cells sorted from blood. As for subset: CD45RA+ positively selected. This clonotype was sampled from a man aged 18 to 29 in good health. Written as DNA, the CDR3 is TGTGCCAGCAGCATCGGACAGGGGTATATTGGGATAGCGCCTCGGGCAGATACGCAGTATTTT. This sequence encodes CASSIGQGYIGIAPRADTQYF.